This record concerns one T cell receptor (beta chain) sequence. This sample was included in a study of CXCR3-negative and CXCR3-positive naive CD8 T cells. The V gene's germline CDR1 is SNHLY and CDR2 FYNNEI. This CDR3 spans 15 amino acids. Carrying UMI labels, the TRB cDNA libraries were prepared through 5' RACE. After re-calling the 5' RACE reads, TCRdb lists one entry per CDR3 protein, DNA absent. The sample includes 38,000 or so distinct CDR3 sequences. The receptor was derived from a human donor in good health. Some clones in this sample may be carry-over from other donors' samples. The chain combines TRBV2 with TRBJ2-7; TCRdb indicates TRBD1, and absent DNA this call remains unverified. The specimen sequenced was naive CXCR3- CD8+ T cells from blood. Documented subset: CD45RO-CCR7+CD27+CD95- naive CD8+ T cells lacking CXCR3 (TNR3-). The CDR3 region is CASSDQGTGLYEQYF.